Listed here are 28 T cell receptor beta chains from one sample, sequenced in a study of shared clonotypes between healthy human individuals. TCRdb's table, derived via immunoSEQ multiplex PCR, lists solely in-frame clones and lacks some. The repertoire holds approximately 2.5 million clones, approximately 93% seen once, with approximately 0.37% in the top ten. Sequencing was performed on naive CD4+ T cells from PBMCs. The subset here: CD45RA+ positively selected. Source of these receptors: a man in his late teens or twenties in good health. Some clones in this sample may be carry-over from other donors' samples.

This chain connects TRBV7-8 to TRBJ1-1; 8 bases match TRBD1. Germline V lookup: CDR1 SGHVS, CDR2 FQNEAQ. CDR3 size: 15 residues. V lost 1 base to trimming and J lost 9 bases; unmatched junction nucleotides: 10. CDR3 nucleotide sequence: TGTGCCAGCAGCTTAGGGGGGACAGGAGCGACAAAAGCTTTCTTT. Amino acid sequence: CASSLGGTGATKAFF.

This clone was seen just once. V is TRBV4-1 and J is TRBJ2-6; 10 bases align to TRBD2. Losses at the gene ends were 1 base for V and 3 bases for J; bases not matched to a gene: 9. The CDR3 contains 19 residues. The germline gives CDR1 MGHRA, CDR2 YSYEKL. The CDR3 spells CASSQAALAGVSGANVLTF. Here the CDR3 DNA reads TGCGCCAGCAGCCAAGCCGCTCTAGCGGGAGTCAGTGGGGCCAACGTCCTGACTTTC.

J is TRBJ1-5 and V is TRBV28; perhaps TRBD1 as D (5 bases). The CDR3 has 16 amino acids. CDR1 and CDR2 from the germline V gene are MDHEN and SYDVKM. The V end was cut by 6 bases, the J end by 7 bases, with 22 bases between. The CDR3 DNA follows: TGTGCCAGCAGCCCGGGACGGAAGGGAATATGGCAGCCCCAGCATTTT. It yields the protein CASSPGRKGIWQPQHF. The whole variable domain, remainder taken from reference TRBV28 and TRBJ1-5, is DVKVTQSSRYLVKRTGEKVFLECVQDMDHENMFWYRQDPGLGLRLIYFSYDVKMKEKGDIPEGYSVSREKKERFSLILESASTNQTSMYLCASSPGRKGIWQPQHFGDGTRLSIL.

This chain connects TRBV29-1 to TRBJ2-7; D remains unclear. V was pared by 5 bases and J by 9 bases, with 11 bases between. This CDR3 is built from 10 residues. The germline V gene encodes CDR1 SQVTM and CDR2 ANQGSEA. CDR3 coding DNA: TGCAGCGTTTCGGATTCTTGGCAGTACTTC. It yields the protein CSVSDSWQYF.

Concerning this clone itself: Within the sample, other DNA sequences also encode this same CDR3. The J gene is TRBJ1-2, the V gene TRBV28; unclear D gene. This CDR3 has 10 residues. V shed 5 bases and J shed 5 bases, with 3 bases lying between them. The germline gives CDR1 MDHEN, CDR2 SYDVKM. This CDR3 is CASSGYGYTF. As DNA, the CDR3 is TGTGCCAGCAGTGGTTATGGCTACACCTTC.

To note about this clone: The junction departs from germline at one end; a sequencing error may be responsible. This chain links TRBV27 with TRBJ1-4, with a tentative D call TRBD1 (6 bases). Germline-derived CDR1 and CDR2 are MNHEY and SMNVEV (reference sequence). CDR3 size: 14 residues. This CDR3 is CASSFDRYNEKLFF. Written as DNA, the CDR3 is TGTGCCAGTAGTTTCGACAGGTATAATGAAAAACTGTTTTTT.

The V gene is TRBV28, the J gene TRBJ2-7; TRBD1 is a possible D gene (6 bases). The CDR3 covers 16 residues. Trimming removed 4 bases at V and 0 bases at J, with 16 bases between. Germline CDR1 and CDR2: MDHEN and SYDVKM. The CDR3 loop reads CASSSTRGSVSYEQYF. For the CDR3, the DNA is TGTGCCAGCAGTTCAACCAGGGGCTCCGTCTCCTACGAGCAGTACTTC. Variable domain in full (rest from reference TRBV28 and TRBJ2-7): DVKVTQSSRYLVKRTGEKVFLECVQDMDHENMFWYRQDPGLGLRLIYFSYDVKMKEKGDIPEGYSVSREKKERFSLILESASTNQTSMYLCASSSTRGSVSYEQYFGPGTRLTVT.

The CDR3 region is CASSLNSPNTDTQYF. CDR3 sequence (DNA): TGTGCCAGCAGCCTCAACTCCCCGAATACAGATACGCAGTATTTT. The genes are TRBV6-5 and TRBJ2-3, with D unresolved. The CDR3 spans 15 residues. Germline-derived CDR1 and CDR2 are MNHEY and SVGAGI. V was pared by 6 bases and J by 3 bases, with 16 bases between.

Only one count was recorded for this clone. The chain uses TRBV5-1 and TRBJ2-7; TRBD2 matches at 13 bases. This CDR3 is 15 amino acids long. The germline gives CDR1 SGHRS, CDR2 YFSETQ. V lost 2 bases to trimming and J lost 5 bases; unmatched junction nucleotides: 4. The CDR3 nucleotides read TGCGCCAGCAGCTTACGGACTAGCGGGAGCCACGAGCAGTACTTC. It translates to CASSLRTSGSHEQYF.

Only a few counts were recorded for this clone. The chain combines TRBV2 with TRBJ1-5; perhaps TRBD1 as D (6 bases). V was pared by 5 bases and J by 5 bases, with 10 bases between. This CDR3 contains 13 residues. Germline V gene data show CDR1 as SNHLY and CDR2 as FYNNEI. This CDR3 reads CASSKEGDQPQHF. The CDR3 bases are TGTGCCAGCAGTAAAGAGGGGGATCAGCCCCAGCATTTT. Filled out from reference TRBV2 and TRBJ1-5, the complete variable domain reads EPEVTQTPSHQVTQMGQEVILRCVPISNHLYFYWYRQILGQKVEFLVSFYNNEISEKSEIFDDQFSVERPDGSNFTLKIRSTKLEDSAMYFCASSKEGDQPQHFGDGTRLSIL.

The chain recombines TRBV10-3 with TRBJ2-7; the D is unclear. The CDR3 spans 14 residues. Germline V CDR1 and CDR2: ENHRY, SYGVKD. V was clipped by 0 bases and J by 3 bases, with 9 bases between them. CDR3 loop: CAISESITHYEQYF. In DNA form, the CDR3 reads TGTGCCATCAGTGAGTCGATAACACACTACGAGCAGTACTTC.

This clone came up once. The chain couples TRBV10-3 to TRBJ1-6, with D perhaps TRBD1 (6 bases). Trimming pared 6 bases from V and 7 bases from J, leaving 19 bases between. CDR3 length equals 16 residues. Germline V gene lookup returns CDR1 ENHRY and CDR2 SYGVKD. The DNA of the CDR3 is TGTGCCATCAGCGCGGGCTCACAGGGCACAAATTCACCCCTCCACTTT. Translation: CAISAGSQGTNSPLHF.

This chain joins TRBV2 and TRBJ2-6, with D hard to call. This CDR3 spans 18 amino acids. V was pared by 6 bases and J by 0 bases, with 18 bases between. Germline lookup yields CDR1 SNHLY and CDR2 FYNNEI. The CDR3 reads CASRVQTSTRSGANVLTF. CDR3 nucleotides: TGTGCCAGCAGGGTCCAGACAAGCACCCGCTCTGGGGCCAACGTCCTGACTTTC.

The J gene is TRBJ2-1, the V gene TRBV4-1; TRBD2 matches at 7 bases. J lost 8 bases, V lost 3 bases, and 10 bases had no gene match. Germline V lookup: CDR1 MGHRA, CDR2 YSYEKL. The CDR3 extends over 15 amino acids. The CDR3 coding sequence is TGCGCCAGCAGCCAGGGGGACTACCCAGCCTATGAGCAGTTCTTC. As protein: CASSQGDYPAYEQFF.

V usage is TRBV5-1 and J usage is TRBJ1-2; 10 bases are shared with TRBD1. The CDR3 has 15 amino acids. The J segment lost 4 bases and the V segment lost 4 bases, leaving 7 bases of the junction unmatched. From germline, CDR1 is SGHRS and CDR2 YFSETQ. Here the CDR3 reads CASSQGTGDGYGYTF. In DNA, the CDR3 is TGCGCCAGCAGCCAGGGGACAGGGGATGGCTATGGCTACACCTTC.

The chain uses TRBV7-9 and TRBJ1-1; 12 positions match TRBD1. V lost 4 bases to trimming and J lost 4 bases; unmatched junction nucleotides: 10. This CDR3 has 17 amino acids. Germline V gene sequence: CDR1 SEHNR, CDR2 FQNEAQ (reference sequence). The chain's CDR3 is CASSSQPGQGAVTEAFF. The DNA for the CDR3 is TGTGCCAGCAGCTCCCAACCGGGACAGGGGGCCGTCACTGAAGCTTTCTTT.

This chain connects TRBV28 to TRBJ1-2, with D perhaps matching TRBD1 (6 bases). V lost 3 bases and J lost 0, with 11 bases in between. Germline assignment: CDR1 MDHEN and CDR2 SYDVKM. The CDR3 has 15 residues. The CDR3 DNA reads TGTGCCAGCAGTTTGTGGACAGCCTCTAACTATGGCTACACCTTC. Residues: CASSLWTASNYGYTF.

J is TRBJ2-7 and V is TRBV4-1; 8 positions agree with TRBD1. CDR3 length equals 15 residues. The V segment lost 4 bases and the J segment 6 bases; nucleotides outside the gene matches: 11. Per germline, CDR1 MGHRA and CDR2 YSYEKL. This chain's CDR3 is CASSPTWTGRGEQYF. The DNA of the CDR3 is TGCGCCAGCAGCCCGACGTGGACAGGGCGGGGCGAGCAGTACTTC.

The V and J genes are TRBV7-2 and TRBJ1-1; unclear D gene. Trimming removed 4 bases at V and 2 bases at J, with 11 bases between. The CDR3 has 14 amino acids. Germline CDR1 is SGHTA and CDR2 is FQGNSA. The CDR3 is CASSSDPFNTEAFF. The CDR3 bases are TGTGCCAGCAGCTCGGACCCTTTTAACACTGAAGCTTTCTTT.

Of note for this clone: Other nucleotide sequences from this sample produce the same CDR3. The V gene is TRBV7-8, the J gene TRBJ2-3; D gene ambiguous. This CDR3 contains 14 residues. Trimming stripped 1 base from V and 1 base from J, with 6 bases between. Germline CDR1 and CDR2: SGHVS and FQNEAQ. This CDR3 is CASSLGLGTDTQYF. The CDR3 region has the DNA TGTGCCAGCAGCTTAGGATTGGGCACAGATACGCAGTATTTT. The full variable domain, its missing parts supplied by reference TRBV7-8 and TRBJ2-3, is GAGVSQSPRYKVAKRGQDVALRCDPISGHVSLFWYQQALGQGPEFLTYFQNEAQLDKSGLPSDRFFAERPEGSVSTLKIQRTQQEDSAVYLCASSLGLGTDTQYFGPGTRLTVL.

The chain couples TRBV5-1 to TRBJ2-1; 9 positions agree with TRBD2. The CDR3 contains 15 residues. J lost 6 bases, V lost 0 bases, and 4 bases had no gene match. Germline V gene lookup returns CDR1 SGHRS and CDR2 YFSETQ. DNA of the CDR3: TGCGCCAGCAGCTTGGCCTCTAGCGGGACCAATGAGCAGTTCTTC. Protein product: CASSLASSGTNEQFF.

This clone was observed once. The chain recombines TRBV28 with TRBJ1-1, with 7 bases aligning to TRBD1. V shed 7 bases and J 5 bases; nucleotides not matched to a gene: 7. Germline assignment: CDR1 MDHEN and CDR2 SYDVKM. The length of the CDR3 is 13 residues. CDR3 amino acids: CASITRGTTEAFF. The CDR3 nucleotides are TGTGCCAGCATCACCAGGGGGACGACTGAAGCTTTCTTT.

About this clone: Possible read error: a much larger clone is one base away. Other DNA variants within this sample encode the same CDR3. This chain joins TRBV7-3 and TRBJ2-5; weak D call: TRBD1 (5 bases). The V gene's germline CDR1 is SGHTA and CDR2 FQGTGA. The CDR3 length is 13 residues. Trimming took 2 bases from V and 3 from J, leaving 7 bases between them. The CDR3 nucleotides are TGTGCCAGCAGCTTAGACAGAGAAGAGACCCAGTACTTC. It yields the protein CASSLDREETQYF.

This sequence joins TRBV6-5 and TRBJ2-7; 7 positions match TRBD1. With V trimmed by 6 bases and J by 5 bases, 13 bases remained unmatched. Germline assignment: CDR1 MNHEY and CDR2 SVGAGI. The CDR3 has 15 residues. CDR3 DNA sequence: TGTGCCAGCAGGCCAGGGACAGCCGGTCTGAACGAGCAGTACTTC. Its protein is CASRPGTAGLNEQYF.

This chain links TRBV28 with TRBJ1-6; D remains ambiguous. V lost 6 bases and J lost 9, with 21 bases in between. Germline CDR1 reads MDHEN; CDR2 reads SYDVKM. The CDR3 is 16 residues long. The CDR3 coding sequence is TGTGCCAGCAGCCTCATTGGGCAGGATTTAGGTTCACCCCTCCACTTT. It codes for CASSLIGQDLGSPLHF. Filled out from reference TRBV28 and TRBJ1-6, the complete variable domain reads DVKVTQSSRYLVKRTGEKVFLECVQDMDHENMFWYRQDPGLGLRLIYFSYDVKMKEKGDIPEGYSVSREKKERFSLILESASTNQTSMYLCASSLIGQDLGSPLHFGNGTRLTVT.

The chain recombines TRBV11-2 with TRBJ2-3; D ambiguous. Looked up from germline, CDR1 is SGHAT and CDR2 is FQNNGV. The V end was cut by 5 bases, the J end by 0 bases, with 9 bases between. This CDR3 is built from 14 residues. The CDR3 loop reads CASSQGQSTDTQYF. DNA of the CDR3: TGTGCCAGCAGCCAAGGCCAGAGCACAGATACGCAGTATTTT.

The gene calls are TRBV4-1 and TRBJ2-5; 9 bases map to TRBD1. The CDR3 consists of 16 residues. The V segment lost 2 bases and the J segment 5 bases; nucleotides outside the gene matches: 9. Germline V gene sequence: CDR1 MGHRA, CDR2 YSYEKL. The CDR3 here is CASSQPQGQGRETQYF. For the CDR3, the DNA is TGCGCCAGCAGCCAACCACAGGGACAGGGTAGGGAGACCCAGTACTTC.

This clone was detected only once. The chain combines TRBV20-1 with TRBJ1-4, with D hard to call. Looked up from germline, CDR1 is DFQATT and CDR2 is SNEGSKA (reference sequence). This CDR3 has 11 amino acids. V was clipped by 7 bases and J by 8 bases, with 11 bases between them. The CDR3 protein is CSGTLIEKLFF. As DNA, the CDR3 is TGCAGTGGGACTCTAATCGAAAAACTGTTTTTT.